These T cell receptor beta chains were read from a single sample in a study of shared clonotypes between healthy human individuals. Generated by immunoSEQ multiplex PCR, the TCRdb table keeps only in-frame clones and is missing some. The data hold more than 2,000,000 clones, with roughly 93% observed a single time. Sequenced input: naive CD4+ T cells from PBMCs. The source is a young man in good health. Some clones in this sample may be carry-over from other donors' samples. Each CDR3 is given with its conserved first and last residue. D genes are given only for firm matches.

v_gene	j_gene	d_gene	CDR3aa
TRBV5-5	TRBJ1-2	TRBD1	CASSLTGDGGYGYTF
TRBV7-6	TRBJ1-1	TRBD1	CASRPRTGSNTEAFF
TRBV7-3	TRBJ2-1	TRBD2	CASSFASGSIDEQFF
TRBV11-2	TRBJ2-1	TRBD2	CASSPRTSGGNEQFF
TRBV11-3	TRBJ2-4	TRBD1	CASSSRGQSSGNIQYF
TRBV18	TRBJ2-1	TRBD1	CASSRTGGASNEQFF
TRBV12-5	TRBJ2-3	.	CASGLGRSTDTQYF
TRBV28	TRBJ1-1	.	CASSSTGGQEAFF
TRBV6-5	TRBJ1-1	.	CASSPAGTVRTEAFF
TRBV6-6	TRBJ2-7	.	CASSRAVSYEQYF
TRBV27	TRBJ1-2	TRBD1	CATTDRGGGYTF
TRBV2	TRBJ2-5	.	CASSEIETQYF
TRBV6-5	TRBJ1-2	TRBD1	CASSYGQVHTF
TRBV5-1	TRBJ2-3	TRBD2	CASSSGLAGVYTDTQYF
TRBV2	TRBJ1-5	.	CASSGQLGPSQPQHF
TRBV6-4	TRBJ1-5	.	CASSRDNNQPQHF
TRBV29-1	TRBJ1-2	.	CSTLAGNYGYTF
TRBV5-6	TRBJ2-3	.	CASTGRGPDTQYF
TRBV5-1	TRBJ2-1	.	CASSLGSIYNEQFF
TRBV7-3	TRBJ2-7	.	CASSSTGYGEQYF
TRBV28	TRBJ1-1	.	CASSSPGGYTEAFF
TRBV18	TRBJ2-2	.	CASSTGQQSTGELFF
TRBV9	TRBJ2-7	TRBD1	CASSHRTGTGEQYF
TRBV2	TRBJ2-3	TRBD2	CASSEAQAGSTDTQYF
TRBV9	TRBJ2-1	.	CASSVATGNNEQFF